This T cell receptor (beta chain) comes out of a study of Ad26.COV2.S vaccination and SARS-CoV-2 variants. Study overall: The COV1001 Ad26.COV2.S trial arm included the donor. Whole-study results and caveats: TCR breadth and depth analyses may have underestimated total T cell responses.

Per the germline V gene, CDR1 is LNHDA and CDR2 is SQIVND (reference sequence). The CDR3 runs to 17 residues. Losses at the gene ends were 2 bases for V and 8 bases for J; bases not matched to a gene: 13. The treatment here: about 20 received Ad26.COV2.S at low or high dose, single or two shots; roughly five received placebo; per-sample allocation not given. Each sample was drawn 63 days after the first injection (of vaccine or placebo). The data were produced by immunoSEQ multiplex PCR, yet TCRdb's version contains in-frame clones alone and is incomplete. Of about 480,000 clones in the sample, around 85% are singletons; the top ten hold roughly 13%. Turning to this clone: Its matching antigen is unknown.

The rearrangement uses TRBV19 and TRBJ2-1; 9 positions match TRBD2. The origin of this receptor is a person between 18 and 65 years old who received the Ad26.COV2.S COVID-19 vaccine or a placebo. The specimen comprised peripheral blood, sampled in a trial of Ad26.COV2.S vaccine versus placebo. The CDR3 loop is CASSIFAGTSSAHEQFF. For the CDR3, the DNA is TGTGCCAGTAGTATATTCGCCGGGACTAGCTCAGCCCATGAGCAGTTCTTC. Filled out from reference TRBV19 and TRBJ2-1, the complete variable domain reads DGGITQSPKYLFRKEGQNVTLSCEQNLNHDAMYWYRQDPGQGLRLIYYSQIVNDFQKGDIAEGYSVSREKKESFPLTVTSAQKNPTAFYLCASSIFAGTSSAHEQFFGPGTRLTVL.